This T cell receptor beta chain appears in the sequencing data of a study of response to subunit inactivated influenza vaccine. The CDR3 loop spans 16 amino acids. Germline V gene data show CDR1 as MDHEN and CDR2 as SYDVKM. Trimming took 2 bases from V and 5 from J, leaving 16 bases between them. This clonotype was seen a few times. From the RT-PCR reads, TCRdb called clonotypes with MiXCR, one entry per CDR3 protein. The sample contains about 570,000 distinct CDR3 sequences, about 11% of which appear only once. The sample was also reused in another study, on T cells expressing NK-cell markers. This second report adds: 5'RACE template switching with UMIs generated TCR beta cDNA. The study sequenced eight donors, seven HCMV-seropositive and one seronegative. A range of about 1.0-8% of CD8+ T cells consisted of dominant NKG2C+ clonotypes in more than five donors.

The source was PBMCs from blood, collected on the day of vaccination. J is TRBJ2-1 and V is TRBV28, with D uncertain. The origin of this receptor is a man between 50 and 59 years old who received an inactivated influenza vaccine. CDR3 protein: CASSLSRAVNNNEQFF. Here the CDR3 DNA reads TGTGCCAGCAGTTTAAGTCGGGCGGTTAATAACAATGAGCAGTTCTTC.